This TCR beta chain emerged from a study of T cells in women clearing cervical HPV infection. A remark on this clone: The read ends 3 residues early relative to the CDR3; the germline J gene fills the gap.

This CDR3 spans 13 amino acids. The V gene lost 3 bases and the J gene lost 2 bases, with 11 bases spanning the gap. Germline V CDR1 and CDR2: DFQATT, SNEGSKA (reference sequence). Produced via immunoSEQ multiplex PCR; TCRdb's table is partial and in-frame only. There are more than 45,000 clones in the sample, with 1.5% to 2% held by the top ten. The source is a woman aged 18-70 years with a cervical HPV16 infection that either progressed to CIN3+ or cleared (not recorded which). The sample taken for sequencing was blood buffy coat. The chain combines TRBV20-1 with TRBJ2-7; D might be TRBD2 (6 bases). The CDR3 loop is CSASVSGAYEQYF. The DNA read from the CDR3 is TGCAGTGCTAGTGTCTCGGGGGCCTACGAG.